This T cell receptor (beta chain) was sequenced in a study of identical twins. One entry per CDR3 protein results from TCRdb running MiXCR on the 5' RACE reads. The sample lists some 250,000 distinct CDR3 sequences, about 12% seen once, with approximately 4% in the top ten. Study outcomes and limitations: There is a chance that invariant MAIT and iNKT cells partially muddied zero-insertion analyses. Rather than following the same donors, the conclusions depended on cross-sectional statistical analysis. In cord blood, abundant beta clonotypes had fewer insertions; memory showed no trend.

This clonotype was counted at least ten times. What it recognizes is unknown. This CDR3 contains 15 residues. The V gene's germline CDR1 is SGHRS and CDR2 YFSETQ. After removal of 3 bases from V and 4 bases from J, the junction contained 4 bases not matched to a gene. This sample also belongs to another study, concerning yellow fever vaccine responses in identical twins. This second study notes: Reported findings indicate that twins' vaccine T cell responses seemed partially convergent, partially personalized.

The sequence was obtained from a woman under 30 in good health. This chain joins TRBV5-1 and TRBJ2-3; 11 positions agree with TRBD2. Sequenced: memory (CD45RO+) T cells sorted from blood. The CDR3 coding sequence is TGCGCCAGCAGCTCTACTAGCGGGGGACCAGATACGCAGTATTTT. The encoded protein is CASSSTSGGPDTQYF.